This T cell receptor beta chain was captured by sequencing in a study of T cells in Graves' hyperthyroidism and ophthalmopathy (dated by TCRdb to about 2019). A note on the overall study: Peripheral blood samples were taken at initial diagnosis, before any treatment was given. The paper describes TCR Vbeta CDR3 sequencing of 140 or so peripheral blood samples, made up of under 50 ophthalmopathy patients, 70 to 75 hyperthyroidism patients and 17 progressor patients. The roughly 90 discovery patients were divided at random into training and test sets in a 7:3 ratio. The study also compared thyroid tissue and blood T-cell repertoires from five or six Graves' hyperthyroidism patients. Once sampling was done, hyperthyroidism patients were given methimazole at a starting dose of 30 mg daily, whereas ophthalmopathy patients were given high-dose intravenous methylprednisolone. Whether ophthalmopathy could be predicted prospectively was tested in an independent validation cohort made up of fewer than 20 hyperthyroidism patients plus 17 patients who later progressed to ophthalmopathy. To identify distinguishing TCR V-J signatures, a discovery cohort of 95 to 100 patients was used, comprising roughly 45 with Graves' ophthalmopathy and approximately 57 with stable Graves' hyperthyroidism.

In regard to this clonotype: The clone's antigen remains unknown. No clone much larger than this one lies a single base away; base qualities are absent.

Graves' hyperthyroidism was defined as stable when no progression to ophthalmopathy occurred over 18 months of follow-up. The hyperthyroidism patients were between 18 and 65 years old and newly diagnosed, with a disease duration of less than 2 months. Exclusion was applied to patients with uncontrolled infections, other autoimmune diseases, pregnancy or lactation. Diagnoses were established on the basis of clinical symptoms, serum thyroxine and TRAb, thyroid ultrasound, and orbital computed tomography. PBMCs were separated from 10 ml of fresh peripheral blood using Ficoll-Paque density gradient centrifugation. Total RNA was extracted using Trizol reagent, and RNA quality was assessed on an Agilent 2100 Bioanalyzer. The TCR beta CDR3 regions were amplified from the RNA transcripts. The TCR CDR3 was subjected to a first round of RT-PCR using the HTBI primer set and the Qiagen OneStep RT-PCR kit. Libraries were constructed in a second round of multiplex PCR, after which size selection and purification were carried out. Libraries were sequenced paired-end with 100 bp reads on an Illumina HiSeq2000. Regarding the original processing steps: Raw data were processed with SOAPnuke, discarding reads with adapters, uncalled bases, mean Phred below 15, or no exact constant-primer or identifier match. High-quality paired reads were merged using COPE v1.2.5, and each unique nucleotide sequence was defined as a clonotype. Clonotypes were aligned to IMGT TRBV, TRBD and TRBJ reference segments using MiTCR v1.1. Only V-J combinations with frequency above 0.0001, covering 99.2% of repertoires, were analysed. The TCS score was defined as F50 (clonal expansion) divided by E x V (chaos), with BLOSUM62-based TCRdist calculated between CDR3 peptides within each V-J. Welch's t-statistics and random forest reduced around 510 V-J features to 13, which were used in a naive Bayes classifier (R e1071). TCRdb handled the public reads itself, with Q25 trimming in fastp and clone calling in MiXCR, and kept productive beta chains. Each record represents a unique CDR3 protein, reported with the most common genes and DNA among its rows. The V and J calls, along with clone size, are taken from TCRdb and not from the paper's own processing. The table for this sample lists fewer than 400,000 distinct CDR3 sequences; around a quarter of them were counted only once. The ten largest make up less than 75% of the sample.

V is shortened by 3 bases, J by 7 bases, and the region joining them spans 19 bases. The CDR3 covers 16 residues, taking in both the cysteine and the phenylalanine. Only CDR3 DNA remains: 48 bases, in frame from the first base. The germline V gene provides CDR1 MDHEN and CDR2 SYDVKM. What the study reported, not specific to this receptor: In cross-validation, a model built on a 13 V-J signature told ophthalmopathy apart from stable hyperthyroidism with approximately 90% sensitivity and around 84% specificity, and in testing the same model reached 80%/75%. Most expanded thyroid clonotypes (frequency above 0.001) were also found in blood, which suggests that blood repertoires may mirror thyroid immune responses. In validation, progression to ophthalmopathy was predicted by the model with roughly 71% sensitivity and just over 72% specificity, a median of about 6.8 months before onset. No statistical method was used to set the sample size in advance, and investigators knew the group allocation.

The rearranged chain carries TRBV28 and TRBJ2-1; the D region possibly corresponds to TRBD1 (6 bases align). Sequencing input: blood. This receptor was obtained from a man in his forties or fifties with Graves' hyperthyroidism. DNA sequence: TGTGCCAGCAGTTTTTATCGTGGAACAGGGTATAATGAGCAGTTCTTC. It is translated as CASSFYRGTGYNEQFF. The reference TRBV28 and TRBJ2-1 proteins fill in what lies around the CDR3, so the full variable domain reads DVKVTQSSRYLVKRTGEKVFLECVQDMDHENMFWYRQDPGLGLRLIYFSYDVKMKEKGDIPEGYSVSREKKERFSLILESASTNQTSMYLCASSFYRGTGYNEQFFGPGTRLTVL.